This T cell receptor (beta chain) originates from a study of T cell responses to AZD1222 COVID-19 vaccine. Broader study findings: There were vaccine-associated CD4 TCRs across spike, dominant at 160-218 and 743-854.

Sequenced by immunoSEQ multiplex PCR; TCRdb stores in-frame clones only, minus some. Of around 97,000 clones detected, less than 95% appear once; the ten largest clones hold about 5%. A word on this clone: Its antigen is unidentified.

The sample consisted of peripheral blood, taken on day 0 of AZD1222 vaccination. The clonotype comes from an adult in good health.

Here the CDR3 reads CASSEESISNQPQHF. In DNA, the CDR3 is TGTGCCAGCAGTGAAGAGTCAATTAGCAATCAGCCCCAGCATTTT. The J gene is TRBJ1-5, the V gene TRBV6-1; D gene uncertain. Germline V gene lookup returns CDR1 MNHNS and CDR2 SASEGT. V lost 1 base to trimming and J lost 0 bases, with 7 bases between them. This CDR3 contains 15 residues.